The entry below describes one T cell receptor beta chain. Its specificity is unknown. The entry originates in a study of cytomegalovirus exposure and HLA in healthy donors. Overall study findings and caveats: Data from an earlier analysis indicated that most TCR beta V segments were productive either about 87% or about 30% of the time. A later analysis found most CMV-associated TCR beta chains apparently HLA-restricted. Sequencing artifact likely explains a cluster of highly shared sequence variants. In a later analysis, V- and J-gene trimming of beta chains associated with a DCLRE1C missense variant, replicated independently.

The PCR ran on 60 Vbeta and 13 Jbeta primers. Libraries were prepared by immunoSEQ multiplex PCR; TCRdb keeps only in-frame clonotypes and omits some of them. Altogether about 140,000 clones are present, 73% being singletons, with the ten largest covering 1.3%. The V end lost 5 bases, the J end lost 4 bases, and 16 bases lay between the germline ends. The CDR3 covers 15 residues. Germline V CDR1 and CDR2: LNHDA, SQIVND (reference sequence). The specimen was PBMCs. This TCR derives from a woman in her thirties or forties in good health and CMV-seronegative. The chain couples TRBV19 to TRBJ2-3; no reliable D call. Written as DNA, the CDR3 is TGTGCCAGTAGTGAACGACCAGGCGAACCAGATACGCAGTATTTT. Protein product: CASSERPGEPDTQYF.